This T cell receptor beta chain was recovered during a study of blood T cell repertoires in COVID-19. Overall study: Both acute and convalescent COVID-19 samples were obtained from the United States, Italy and Spain.

The method was immunoSEQ multiplex PCR; TCRdb's version includes in-frame clones alone and lacks a portion of them. The sample holds a few hundred thousand clones, 88% seen once. CDR1 is GTSNPN, CDR2 SVGIG, per germline (reference sequence). The CDR3 has 13 amino acids. The V and J genes are TRBV30 and TRBJ1-2, with 7 nucleotides matching TRBD1. This receptor was identified in a woman aged 25-40 years with acute or convalescent COVID-19. The sample was peripheral blood. CDR3 DNA sequence: TGTGGATACAAGGGGGCGTCTGTCTATGGCTACACCTTC. It specifies CGYKGASVYGYTF.